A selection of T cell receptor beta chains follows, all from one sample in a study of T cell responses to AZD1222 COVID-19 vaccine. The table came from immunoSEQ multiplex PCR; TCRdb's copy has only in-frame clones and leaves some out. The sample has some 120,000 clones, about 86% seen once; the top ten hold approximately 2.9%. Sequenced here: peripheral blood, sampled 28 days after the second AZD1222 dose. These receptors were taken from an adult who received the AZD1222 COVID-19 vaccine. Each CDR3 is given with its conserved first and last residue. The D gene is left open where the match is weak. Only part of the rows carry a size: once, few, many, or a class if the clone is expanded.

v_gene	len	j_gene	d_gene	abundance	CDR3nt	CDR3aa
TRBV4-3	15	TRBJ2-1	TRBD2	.	TGCGCCAGCAGCCCTCAACTAGCGGGGGTGGTGGAGCAGTTCTTC	CASSPQLAGVVEQFF
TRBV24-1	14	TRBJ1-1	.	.	TGTGCCACCAGTGATTGGGCGGTGAACACTGAAGCTTTCTTT	CATSDWAVNTEAFF
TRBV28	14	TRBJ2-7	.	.	TGTGCCAGCAGTTTAGGAATTTGGAGTTACGAGCAGTACTTC	CASSLGIWSYEQYF
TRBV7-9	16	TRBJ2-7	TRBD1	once	TGTGCCAGCAGCTTAGGGGTCGGGACAGGTTACGACGAGCAGTACTTC	CASSLGVGTGYDEQYF
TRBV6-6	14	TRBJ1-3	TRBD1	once	TGTGCCAGCAGACCGGGACAGGATGGAAAGACCATATATTTT	CASRPGQDGKTIYF
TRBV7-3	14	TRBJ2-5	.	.	TGTGCCAGCAGCTTAACCCCCAGCAGGGAGACCCAGTACTTC	CASSLTPSRETQYF
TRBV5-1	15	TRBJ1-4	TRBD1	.	TGCGCCAGCAGCCCCCACCTAGACAGGGGAGAAAAACTGTTTTTT	CASSPHLDRGEKLFF
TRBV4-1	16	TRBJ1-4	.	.	TGCGCCAGCAGCCAAGATAGGTGGGGAGCTAATGAAAAACTGTTTTTT	CASSQDRWGANEKLFF
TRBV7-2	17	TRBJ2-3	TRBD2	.	TGTGCCAGCTCACTCTGGGGAGCGGGGGGAAACACAGATACGCAGTATTTT	CASSLWGAGGNTDTQYF
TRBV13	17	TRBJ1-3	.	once	TGTGCCAGCAGCCAATCCGGACAGCCACTCTCTGGAAACACCATATATTTT	CASSQSGQPLSGNTIYF
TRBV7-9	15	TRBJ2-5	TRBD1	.	TGTGCCAGCAGCTTAGGAACAGGGGCGCGGGAGACCCAGTACTTC	CASSLGTGARETQYF
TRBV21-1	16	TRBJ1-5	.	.	TGTGCCAGCAGCCCTGAAGAGACAGGGCGCAGTCAGCCCCAGCATTTT	CASSPEETGRSQPQHF
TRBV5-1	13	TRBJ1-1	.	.	TGCGCCAGCAGCTCAGGAATTGGGACTGAAGCTTTCTTT	CASSSGIGTEAFF
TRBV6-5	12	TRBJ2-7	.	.	TGTGCCAGCAGGGGAGGCCTATACGAGCAGTACTTC	CASRGGLYEQYF
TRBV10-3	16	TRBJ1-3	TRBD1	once	TGTGCCATCAGTGAGACGGGACAGGGAATGGGAAACACCATATATTTT	CAISETGQGMGNTIYF
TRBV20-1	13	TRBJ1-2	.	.	TGCAGTGCCAGTACCGGGGGGGACTATGGCTACACCTTC	CSASTGGDYGYTF
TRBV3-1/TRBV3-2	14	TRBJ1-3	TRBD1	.	TGTGCCAGCGACCAGACAGGGGCTGGAAACACCATATATTTT	CASDQTGAGNTIYF
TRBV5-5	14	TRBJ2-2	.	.	TGTGCCAGCAAAGAGGGTTCGGGCACCGGGGAGCTGTTTTTT	CASKEGSGTGELFF
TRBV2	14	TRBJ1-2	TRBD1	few	TGTGCCAGCAGCGGGACAGGGAGTGGTACCGGCTACACCTTC	CASSGTGSGTGYTF
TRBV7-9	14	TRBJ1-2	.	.	TGTGCCAGCAGCTTAAGTCGGGGGGACTATGGCTACACCTTC	CASSLSRGDYGYTF
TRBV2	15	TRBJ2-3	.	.	TGTGCCAGCAGTGAAGCTCCGAGCCACACAGATACGCAGTATTTT	CASSEAPSHTDTQYF
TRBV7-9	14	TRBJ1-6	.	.	TGTGCCAGCAGCATCACACGGGGGAATTCACCCCTCCACTTT	CASSITRGNSPLHF
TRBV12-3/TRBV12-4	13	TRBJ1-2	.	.	TGTGCCAGCAGTCGACAGCCAGTCTATGGCTACACCTTC	CASSRQPVYGYTF
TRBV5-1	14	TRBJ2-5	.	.	TGCGCCAGCAGCTTGGGGAGACAACAAGAGACCCAGTACTTC	CASSLGRQQETQYF
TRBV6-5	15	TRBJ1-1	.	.	TGTGCCAGCAGTTACTATCCGGGACAGAACACTGAAGCTTTCTTT	CASSYYPGQNTEAFF
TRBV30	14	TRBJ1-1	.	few	TGTGCCTGGAGTAACGGACAACCGAACACTGAAGCTTTCTTT	CAWSNGQPNTEAFF
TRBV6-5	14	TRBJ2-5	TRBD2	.	TGTGCCAGCAGATATGCCCTAGCGGGAGAGACCCAGTACTTC	CASRYALAGETQYF
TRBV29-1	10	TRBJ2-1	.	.	TGCAGCGTTTTGGGGAATGAGCAGTTCTTC	CSVLGNEQFF
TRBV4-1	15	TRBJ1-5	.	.	TGCGCCAGCAGCTTAGAAACAGTTCTCAATCAGCCCCAGCATTTT	CASSLETVLNQPQHF
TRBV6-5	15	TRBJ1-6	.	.	TGTGCCAGCAGTCCCCCGGAGGGACGTAATTCACCCCTCCACTTT	CASSPPEGRNSPLHF
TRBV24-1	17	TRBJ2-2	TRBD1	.	TGTGCCACCAGTGAGGTACGGACAGGGCTGAACACCGGGGAGCTGTTTTTT	CATSEVRTGLNTGELFF
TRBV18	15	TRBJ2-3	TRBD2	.	TGTGCCAGCTCAGAACTAGCGGGGAACACAGATACGCAGTATTTT	CASSELAGNTDTQYF
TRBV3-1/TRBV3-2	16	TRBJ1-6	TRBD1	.	TGTGCCAGCAGCCAAGGTGGGGACAGGAGTTATTCACCCCTCCACTTT	CASSQGGDRSYSPLHF
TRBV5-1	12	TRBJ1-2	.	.	TGCGCCAGCAGCTTGGGACGTGATGGCTACACCTTC	CASSLGRDGYTF
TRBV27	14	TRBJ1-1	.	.	TGTGCCAGCAGCCAACGGGCAGCGAACACTGAAGCTTTCTTT	CASSQRAANTEAFF
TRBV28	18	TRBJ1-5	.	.	TGTGCCAGCAGTTTCATGGCGGCGGATACTTATAGCAATCAGCCCCAGCATTTT	CASSFMAADTYSNQPQHF
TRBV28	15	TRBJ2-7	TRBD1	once	TGTGCCAGCAGTTCCCCGGGACAGGGATCCTACGAGCAGTACTTC	CASSSPGQGSYEQYF
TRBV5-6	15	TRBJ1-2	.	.	TGTGCCAGCAGCTTGGGCAGGGACGTTGGCTATGGCTACACCTTC	CASSLGRDVGYGYTF
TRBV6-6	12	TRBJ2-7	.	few	TGTGCCAGCAGTTACTCGAACTACGAGCAGTACTTC	CASSYSNYEQYF
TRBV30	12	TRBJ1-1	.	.	TGTGCCTGGATCCCCGGGAACACTGAAGCTTTCTTT	CAWIPGNTEAFF
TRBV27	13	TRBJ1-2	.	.	TGTGCCAGCAGTTTCTCGGTATACTATGGCTACACCTTC	CASSFSVYYGYTF
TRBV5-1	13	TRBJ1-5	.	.	TGCGCCAGCAGCTGGGACAGCAATCAGCCCCAGCATTTT	CASSWDSNQPQHF
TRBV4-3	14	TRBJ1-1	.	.	TGCGCCAGCAGCCAAGATCACACGGGCACTGAAGCTTTCTTT	CASSQDHTGTEAFF
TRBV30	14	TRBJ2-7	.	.	TGTGCCTGGACTAAGGGGGGACATAGCTACGAGCAGTACTTC	CAWTKGGHSYEQYF
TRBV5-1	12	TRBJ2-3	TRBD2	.	TGCGCCAGCAGCTTCAGCGGGGACACGCAGTATTTT	CASSFSGDTQYF
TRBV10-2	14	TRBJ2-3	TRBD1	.	TGCGCCAGCCGCGACGGACAGGGGACAGATACGCAGTATTTT	CASRDGQGTDTQYF
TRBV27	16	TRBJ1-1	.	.	TGTGCCAGCAGACACTACTTCAGGAAACCGAACACTGAAGCTTTCTTT	CASRHYFRKPNTEAFF
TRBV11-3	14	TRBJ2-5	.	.	TGTGCCAGCAGCCTGACTAGGGGCAGTGAGACCCAGTACTTC	CASSLTRGSETQYF
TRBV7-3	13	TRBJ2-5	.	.	TGTGCCAGCAGCTTAGGGACCCCAGAGACCCAGTACTTC	CASSLGTPETQYF
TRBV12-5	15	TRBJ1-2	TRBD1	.	TGTGCTAGTGGGGTACAGGGGGCGGAAGCTTATGGCTACACCTTC	CASGVQGAEAYGYTF
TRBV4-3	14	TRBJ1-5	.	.	TGCGCCAGCAGCCAAGATCTTAGCAATCAGCCCCAGCATTTT	CASSQDLSNQPQHF
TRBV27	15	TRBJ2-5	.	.	TGTGCCAGCAGTACCCTAAGGCCGGGCCAAGAGACCCAGTACTTC	CASSTLRPGQETQYF
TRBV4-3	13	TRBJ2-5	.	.	TGCGCCAGCAGCCAATTAGTGCGGGAGACCCAGTACTTC	CASSQLVRETQYF